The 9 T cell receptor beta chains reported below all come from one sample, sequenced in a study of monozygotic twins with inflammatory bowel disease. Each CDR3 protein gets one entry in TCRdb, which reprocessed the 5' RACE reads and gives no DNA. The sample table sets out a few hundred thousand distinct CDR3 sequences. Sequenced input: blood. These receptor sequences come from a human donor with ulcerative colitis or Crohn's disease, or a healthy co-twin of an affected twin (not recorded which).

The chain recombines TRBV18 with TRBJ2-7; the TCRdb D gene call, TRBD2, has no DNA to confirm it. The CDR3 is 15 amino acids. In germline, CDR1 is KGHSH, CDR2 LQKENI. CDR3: CASSPSAGGLAEQYF.

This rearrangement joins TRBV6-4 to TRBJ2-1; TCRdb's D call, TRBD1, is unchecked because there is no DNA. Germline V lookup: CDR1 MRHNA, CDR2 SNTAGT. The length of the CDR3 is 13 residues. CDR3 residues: CASARHRDNEQFF.

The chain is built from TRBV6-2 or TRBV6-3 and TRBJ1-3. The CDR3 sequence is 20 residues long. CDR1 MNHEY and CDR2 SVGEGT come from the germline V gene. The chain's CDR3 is CASSYSKFGSAVGSGNTIYF.

CDR3 sequence reads: CASSQKGTGRYEQYF. The chain uses TRBV4-3 and TRBJ2-7; TCRdb selects TRBD1, and the lack of DNA leaves this call unchecked. Germline V gives CDR1 LGHNA, CDR2 YSLEER. This CDR3 region has 15 residues.

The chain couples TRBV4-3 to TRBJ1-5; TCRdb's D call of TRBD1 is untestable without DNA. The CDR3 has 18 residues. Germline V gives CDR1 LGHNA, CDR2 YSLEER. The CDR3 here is CASSQYPPRGLSNQPQHF.

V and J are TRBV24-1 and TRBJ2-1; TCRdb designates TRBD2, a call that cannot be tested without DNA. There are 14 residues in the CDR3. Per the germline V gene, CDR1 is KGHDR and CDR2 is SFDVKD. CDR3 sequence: CATSEPTLAHEQFF.

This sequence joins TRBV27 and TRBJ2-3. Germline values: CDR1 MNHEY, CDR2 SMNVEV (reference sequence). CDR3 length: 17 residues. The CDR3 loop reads CASSLSPSGTSTDTQYF.

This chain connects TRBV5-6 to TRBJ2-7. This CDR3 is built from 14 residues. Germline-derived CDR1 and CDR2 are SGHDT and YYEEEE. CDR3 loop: CASRTTSPIYEQYF.

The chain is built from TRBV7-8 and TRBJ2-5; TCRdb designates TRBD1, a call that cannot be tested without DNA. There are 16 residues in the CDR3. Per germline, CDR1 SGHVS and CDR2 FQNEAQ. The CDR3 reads CASSFTPLGGRGTQYF.